Listed here is a single T cell receptor (beta chain). This clonotype was found many times. This receptor's antigen is unknown. No qualities accompany the bases; no much larger clone lies one base away. Ophthalmopathy patients had moderately to severely active disease, Clinical Activity Score of at least 3, NOSPECS grade of at least 4, and duration under 3 months. Patients with uncontrolled infections, other autoimmune diseases, pregnancy or lactation were excluded. Diagnoses were established on the basis of clinical symptoms, serum thyroxine and TRAb, thyroid ultrasound, and orbital computed tomography. PBMCs were separated from around 9.1 ml of fresh peripheral blood using Ficoll-Paque density gradient centrifugation. Total RNA was extracted using Trizol reagent, and RNA quality was assessed on an Agilent 2100 Bioanalyzer. The data were obtained in a study of T cells in Graves' hyperthyroidism and ophthalmopathy (dated by TCRdb to about 2019). For context, the study as a whole: Peripheral blood was sampled at the time of initial diagnosis, prior to any treatment. Following sampling, methimazole starting at 30 mg daily was given to hyperthyroidism patients, and high-dose intravenous methylprednisolone was given to ophthalmopathy patients. According to the paper, TCR Vbeta CDR3 sequencing was carried out on roughly 130 peripheral blood samples, which came from approximately 43 ophthalmopathy, some 73 hyperthyroidism and approximately 17 progressor patients. Prospective prediction of ophthalmopathy was tested in an independent validation cohort of some 20 hyperthyroidism patients and some 17 patients who later progressed to ophthalmopathy. To identify TCR V-J signatures that set the groups apart, the researchers used a discovery cohort of 100 or so patients, made up of roughly 45 with Graves' ophthalmopathy and 57 with stable Graves' hyperthyroidism. The approximately 100 discovery patients were divided at random into training and test sets in a 7:3 ratio. In more than 5 Graves' hyperthyroidism patients, the study also compared T-cell repertoires from thyroid tissue with T-cell repertoires from blood. Here is what the overall study found, with its caveats: In validation, progression to ophthalmopathy was predicted by the model with approximately 67% sensitivity and 72% to 80% specificity, a median of around 5.9 months before onset. No statistical method was used to fix the sample size in advance, and group allocation was not hidden from the investigators. Ophthalmopathy was separated from stable hyperthyroidism by a 13 V-J signature model, with approximately 89% sensitivity and just over 81% specificity obtained in cross-validation and 80%/75% obtained in testing. Blood samples also contained most of the expanded thyroid clonotypes (frequency above 0.001), which suggests that blood repertoires may reflect thyroid immune responses.

TCR beta CDR3 regions were amplified from RNA transcripts. A first-round RT-PCR of the TCR CDR3 used the HTBI primer set with the Qiagen OneStep RT-PCR kit. Libraries were constructed in a second round of multiplex PCR, after which size selection and purification were carried out. Sequencing of the libraries was done on an Illumina HiSeq2000 using paired-end 100 bp reads. From the authors' description of their analysis: SOAPnuke was used to process the raw data, with reads discarded if the reads contained adapters or uncalled bases, had a mean Phred below 15, or lacked an exact constant-primer or identifier match. High-quality paired reads were merged using COPE v1.2.5, and each unique nucleotide sequence was defined as a clonotype. MiTCR v1.1 was used to align clonotypes to the IMGT TRBV, TRBD and TRBJ reference segments. The analysis was restricted to V-J combinations with a frequency above 0.0001, which together covered about 99% of the repertoires. A TCS score was defined as the ratio of F50 (clonal expansion) to E x V (chaos), with BLOSUM62-based TCRdist applied between CDR3 peptides within each V-J. Welch's t-statistics and random forest reduced 450 to 600 V-J features to around 14, which were used in a naive Bayes classifier (R e1071). TCRdb reworked the public reads: Q25 trimming with fastp, MiXCR clone assembly, productive beta chains retained. Duplicate CDR3 protein sequences are folded into a single record with the most common DNA and genes. The V and J calls were not made by the authors but by TCRdb's processing. This sample holds 560,000 or so distinct CDR3 sequences; about 20% were observed only once. Jointly, the top ten make up over 45% of the sample.

The germline V gene (reference sequence) yields MNHEY for CDR1 and SMNVEV for CDR2. Measured from the cysteine to the phenylalanine, the CDR3 is 12 residues long. The entry retains the CDR3 DNA only, 36 bases that are in frame from base 1. Between the V and J ends, shortened by 2 bases and 5 bases respectively, the junction contains 4 bases. This clonotype originated in a man aged 35 to 55 with Graves' ophthalmopathy. Source material: blood. The chain joins TRBV27 to TRBJ2-1; the D gene cannot be resolved reliably. The CDR3 protein: CASSLTNNEQFF. The DNA sequence is as follows: TGTGCCAGCAGTTTAACGAACAATGAGCAGTTCTTC.